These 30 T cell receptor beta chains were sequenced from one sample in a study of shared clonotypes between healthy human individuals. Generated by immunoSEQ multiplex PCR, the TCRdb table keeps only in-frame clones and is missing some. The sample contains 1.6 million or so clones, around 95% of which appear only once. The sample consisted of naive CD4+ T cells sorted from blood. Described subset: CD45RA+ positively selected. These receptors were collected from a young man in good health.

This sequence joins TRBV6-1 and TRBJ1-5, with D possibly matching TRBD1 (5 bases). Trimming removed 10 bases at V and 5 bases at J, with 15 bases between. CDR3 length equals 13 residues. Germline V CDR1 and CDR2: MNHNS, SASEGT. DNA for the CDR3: TGTGCCAACAGCGGGAGGGGCGATCAGCCCCAGCATTTT. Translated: CANSGRGDQPQHF.

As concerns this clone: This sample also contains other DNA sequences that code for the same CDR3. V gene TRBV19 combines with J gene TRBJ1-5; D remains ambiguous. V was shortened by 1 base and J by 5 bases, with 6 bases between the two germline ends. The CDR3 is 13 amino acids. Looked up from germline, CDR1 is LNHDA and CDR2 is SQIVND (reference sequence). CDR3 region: CASSIGRDQPQHF. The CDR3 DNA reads TGTGCCAGTAGTATAGGTAGGGATCAGCCCCAGCATTTT. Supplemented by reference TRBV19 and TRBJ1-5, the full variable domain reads DGGITQSPKYLFRKEGQNVTLSCEQNLNHDAMYWYRQDPGQGLRLIYYSQIVNDFQKGDIAEGYSVSREKKESFPLTVTSAQKNPTAFYLCASSIGRDQPQHFGDGTRLSIL.

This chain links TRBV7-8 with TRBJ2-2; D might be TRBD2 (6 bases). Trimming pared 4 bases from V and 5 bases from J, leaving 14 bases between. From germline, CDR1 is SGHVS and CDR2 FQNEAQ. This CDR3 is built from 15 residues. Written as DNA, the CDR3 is TGTGCCAGCAGCTCTACAGGAGGGTGGACCGGGGAGCTGTTTTTT. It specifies CASSSTGGWTGELFF.

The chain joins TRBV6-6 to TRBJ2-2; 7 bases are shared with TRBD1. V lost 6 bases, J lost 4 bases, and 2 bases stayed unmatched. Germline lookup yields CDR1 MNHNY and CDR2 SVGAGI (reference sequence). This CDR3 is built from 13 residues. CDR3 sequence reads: CASSGTVTGELFF. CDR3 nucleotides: TGTGCCAGCAGCGGGACAGTCACCGGGGAGCTGTTTTTT.

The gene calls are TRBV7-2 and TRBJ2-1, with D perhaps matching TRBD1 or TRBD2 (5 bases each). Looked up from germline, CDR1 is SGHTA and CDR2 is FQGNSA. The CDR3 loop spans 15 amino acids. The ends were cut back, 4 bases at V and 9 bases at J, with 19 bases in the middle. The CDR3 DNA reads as TGTGCCAGCAGCTCCGGGACCCGGTTGGGTGGTGAGCAGTTCTTC. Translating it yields CASSSGTRLGGEQFF.

CDR3 in DNA: TGTGCCTGGAGAGCGGGAGGGGGGAAGTTCTTC. Translation gives CAWRAGGGKFF. This chain connects TRBV30 to TRBJ2-1, with 10 nucleotides matching TRBD2. The V gene's germline CDR1 is GTSNPN and CDR2 SVGIG (reference sequence). J gave up 14 bases and V 3 bases, and 4 bases lay outside the gene matches. The CDR3 has 11 residues. The full variable domain, its missing parts supplied by reference TRBV30 and TRBJ2-1, is SQTIHQWPATLVQPVGSPLSLECTVEGTSNPNLYWYRQAAGRGLQLLFYSVGIGQISSEVPQNLSASRPQDRQFILSSKKLLLSDSGFYLCAWRAGGGKFFGPGTRLTVL.

The CDR3 reads CASSPLPQGQNSNQPQHF. The CDR3 DNA sequence: TGTGCCAGCTCACCACTCCCACAGGGACAAAATAGCAATCAGCCCCAGCATTTT. J is TRBJ1-5 and V is TRBV18, with D possibly TRBD1 on 6 matching bases. V was clipped by 1 base and J by 0 bases, with 16 bases between them. CDR3 size: 18 residues. The germline V gene encodes CDR1 KGHSH and CDR2 LQKENI.

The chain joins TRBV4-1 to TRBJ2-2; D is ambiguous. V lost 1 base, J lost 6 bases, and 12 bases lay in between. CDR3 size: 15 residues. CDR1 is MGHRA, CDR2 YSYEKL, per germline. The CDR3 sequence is CASSQVASRSGELFF. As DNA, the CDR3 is TGCGCCAGCAGCCAAGTGGCTAGTAGATCCGGGGAGCTGTTTTTT.

The CDR3 bases are TGTGCCAGCAGCCCCTCCCCAGCGGGAGCGTACAATGAGCAGTTCTTC. Its protein product is CASSPSPAGAYNEQFF. The J gene is TRBJ2-1, the V gene TRBV7-9; 8 nucleotides match TRBD2. Germline V lookup: CDR1 SEHNR, CDR2 FQNEAQ (reference sequence). CDR3 size: 16 residues. The J segment lost 4 bases and the V segment lost 5 bases, leaving 10 bases of the junction unmatched.

The CDR3 loop is CATSRDTLPYEQYF. CDR3 sequence (DNA): TGTGCCACCAGCAGAGATACATTGCCCTACGAGCAGTACTTC. V gene TRBV15 combines with J gene TRBJ2-7; D gene ambiguous. The CDR3 has 14 amino acids. The germline V gene has CDR1 LNHNV and CDR2 YYDKDF (reference sequence). The germline V and J ends were trimmed by 0 bases and 2 bases, with 8 bases remaining between them.

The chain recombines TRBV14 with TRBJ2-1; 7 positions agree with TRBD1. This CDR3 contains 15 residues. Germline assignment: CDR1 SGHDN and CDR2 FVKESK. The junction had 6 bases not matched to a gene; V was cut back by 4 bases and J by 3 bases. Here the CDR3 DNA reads TGTGCCAGCAGCCGAGACAGGGAAGGCTACAATGAGCAGTTCTTC. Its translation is CASSRDREGYNEQFF.

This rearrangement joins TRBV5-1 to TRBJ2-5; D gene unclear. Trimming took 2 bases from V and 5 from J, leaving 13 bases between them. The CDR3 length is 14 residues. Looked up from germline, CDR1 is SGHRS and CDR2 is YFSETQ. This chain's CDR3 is CASSLFEPGETQYF. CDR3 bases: TGCGCCAGCAGCTTATTCGAGCCTGGGGAGACCCAGTACTTC.

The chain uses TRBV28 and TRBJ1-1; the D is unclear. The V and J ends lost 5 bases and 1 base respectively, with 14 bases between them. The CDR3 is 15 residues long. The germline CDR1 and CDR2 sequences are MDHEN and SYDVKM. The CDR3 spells CASSLGTYPNTEAFF. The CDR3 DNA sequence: TGTGCCAGCAGTCTCGGCACCTACCCGAACACTGAAGCTTTCTTT.

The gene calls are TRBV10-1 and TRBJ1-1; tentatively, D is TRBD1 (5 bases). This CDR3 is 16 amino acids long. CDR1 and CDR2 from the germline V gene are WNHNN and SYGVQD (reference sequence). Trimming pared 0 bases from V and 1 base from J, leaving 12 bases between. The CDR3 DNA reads TGCGCCAGCAGTGAGTCGTGGGCGGGGGGGAACACTGAAGCTTTCTTT. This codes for CASSESWAGGNTEAFF.

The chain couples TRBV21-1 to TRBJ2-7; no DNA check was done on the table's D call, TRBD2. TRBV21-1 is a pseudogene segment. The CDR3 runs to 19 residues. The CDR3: CASSKGWRAGAEGGYEQYF. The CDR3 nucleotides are TGTGCCAGCAGCAAAGGGTGGAGAGCGGGAGCGGAGGGTGGATACGAGCAGTACTTC.

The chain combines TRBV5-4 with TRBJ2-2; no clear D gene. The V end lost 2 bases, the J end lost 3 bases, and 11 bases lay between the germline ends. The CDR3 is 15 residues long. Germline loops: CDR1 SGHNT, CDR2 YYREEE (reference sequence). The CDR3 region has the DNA TGTGCCAGCAGCTTTGGTCTTCTGGACACCGGGGAGCTGTTTTTT. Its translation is CASSFGLLDTGELFF.

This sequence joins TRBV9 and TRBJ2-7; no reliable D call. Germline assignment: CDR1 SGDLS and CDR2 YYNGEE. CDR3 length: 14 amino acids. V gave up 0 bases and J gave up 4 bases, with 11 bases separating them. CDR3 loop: CASSVGVGKYEQYF. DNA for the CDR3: TGTGCCAGCAGCGTAGGGGTAGGGAAATACGAGCAGTACTTC.

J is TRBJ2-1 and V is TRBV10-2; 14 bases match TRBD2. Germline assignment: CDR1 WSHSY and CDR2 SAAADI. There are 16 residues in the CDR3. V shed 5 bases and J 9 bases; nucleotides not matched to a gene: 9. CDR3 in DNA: TGCGCCAGCAGTCCCGGACTAGCGGGAGGTAAGGCTGAGCAGTTCTTC. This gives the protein CASSPGLAGGKAEQFF.

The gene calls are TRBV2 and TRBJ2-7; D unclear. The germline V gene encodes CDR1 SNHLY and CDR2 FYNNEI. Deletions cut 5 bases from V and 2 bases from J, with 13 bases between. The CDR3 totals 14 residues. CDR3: CASSRQGPTYEQYF. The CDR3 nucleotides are TGTGCCAGCAGTAGACAAGGCCCGACCTACGAGCAGTACTTC.

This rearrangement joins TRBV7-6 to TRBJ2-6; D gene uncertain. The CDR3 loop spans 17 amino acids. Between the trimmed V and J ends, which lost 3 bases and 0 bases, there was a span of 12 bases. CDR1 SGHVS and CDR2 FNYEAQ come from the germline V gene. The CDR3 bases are TGTGCCAGCAGCTTGTCAAATACCCGCTCTGGGGCCAACGTCCTGACTTTC. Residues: CASSLSNTRSGANVLTF.

Here the CDR3 reads CASSSIGTYSYEQYF. CDR3 sequence (DNA): TGTGCCAGCAGCTCCATTGGGACTTATTCCTACGAGCAGTACTTC. The genes are TRBV27 and TRBJ2-7; possibly TRBD2 for D (6 bases). The germline V gene has CDR1 MNHEY and CDR2 SMNVEV (reference sequence). The CDR3 length is 15 residues. V shed 6 bases and J shed 1 base, with 16 bases lying between them.

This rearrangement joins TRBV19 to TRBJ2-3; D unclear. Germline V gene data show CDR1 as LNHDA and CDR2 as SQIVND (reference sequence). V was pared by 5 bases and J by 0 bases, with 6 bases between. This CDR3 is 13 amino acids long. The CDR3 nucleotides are TGTGCCAGTAGTTTAGCTAGCACAGATACGCAGTATTTT. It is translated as CASSLASTDTQYF. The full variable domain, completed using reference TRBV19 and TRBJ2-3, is DGGITQSPKYLFRKEGQNVTLSCEQNLNHDAMYWYRQDPGQGLRLIYYSQIVNDFQKGDIAEGYSVSREKKESFPLTVTSAQKNPTAFYLCASSLASTDTQYFGPGTRLTVL.

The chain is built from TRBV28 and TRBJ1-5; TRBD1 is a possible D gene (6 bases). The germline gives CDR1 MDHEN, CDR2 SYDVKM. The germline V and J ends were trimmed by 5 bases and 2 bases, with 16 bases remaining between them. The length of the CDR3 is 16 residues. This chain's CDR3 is CASSPRVGGGNQPQHF. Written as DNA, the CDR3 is TGTGCCAGCAGTCCCCGGGTGGGGGGCGGCAATCAGCCCCAGCATTTT.

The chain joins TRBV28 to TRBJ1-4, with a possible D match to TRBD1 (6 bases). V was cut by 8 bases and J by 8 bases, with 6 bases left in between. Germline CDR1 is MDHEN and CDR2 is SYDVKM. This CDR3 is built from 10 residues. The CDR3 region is CASQGEKLFF. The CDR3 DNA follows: TGTGCCAGCCAGGGGGAAAAACTGTTTTTT.

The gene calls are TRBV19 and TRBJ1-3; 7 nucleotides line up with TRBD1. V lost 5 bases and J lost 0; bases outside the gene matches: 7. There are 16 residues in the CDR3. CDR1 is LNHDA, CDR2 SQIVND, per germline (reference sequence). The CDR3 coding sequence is TGTGCCAGTAGTGCGACAGGGACCTACTCTGGAAACACCATATATTTT. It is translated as CASSATGTYSGNTIYF.

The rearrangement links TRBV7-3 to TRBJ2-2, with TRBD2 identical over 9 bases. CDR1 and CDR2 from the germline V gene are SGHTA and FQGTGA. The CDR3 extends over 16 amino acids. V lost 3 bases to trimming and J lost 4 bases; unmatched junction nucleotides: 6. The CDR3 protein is CASSLLAGGITGELFF. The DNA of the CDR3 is TGTGCCAGCAGCTTGCTCGCGGGAGGGATCACCGGGGAGCTGTTTTTT. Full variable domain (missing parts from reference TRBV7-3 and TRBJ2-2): GAGVSQTPSNKVTEKGKYVELRCDPISGHTALYWYRQSLGQGPEFLIYFQGTGAADDSGLPNDRFFAVRPEGSVSTLKIQRTERGDSAVYLCASSLLAGGITGELFFGEGSRLTVL.

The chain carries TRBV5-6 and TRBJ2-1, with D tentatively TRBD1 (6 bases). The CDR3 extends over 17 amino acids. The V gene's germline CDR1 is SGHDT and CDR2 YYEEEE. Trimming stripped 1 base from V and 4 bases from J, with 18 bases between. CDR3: CASSLRGWEHGYNEQFF. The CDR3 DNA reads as TGTGCCAGCAGCTTGAGGGGGTGGGAGCATGGTTACAATGAGCAGTTCTTC. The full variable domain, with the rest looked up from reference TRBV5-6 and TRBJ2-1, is DAGVTQSPTHLIKTRGQQVTLRCSPKSGHDTVSWYQQALGQGPQFIFQYYEEEERQRGNFPDRFSGHQFPNYSSELNVNALLLGDSALYLCASSLRGWEHGYNEQFFGPGTRLTVL.

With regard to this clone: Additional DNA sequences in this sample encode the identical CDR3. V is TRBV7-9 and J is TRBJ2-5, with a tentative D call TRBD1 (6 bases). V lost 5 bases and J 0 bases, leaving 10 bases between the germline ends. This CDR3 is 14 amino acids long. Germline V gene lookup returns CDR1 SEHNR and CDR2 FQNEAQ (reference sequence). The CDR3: CASSPGQYQETQYF. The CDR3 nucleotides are TGTGCCAGCAGCCCCGGACAGTACCAAGAGACCCAGTACTTC. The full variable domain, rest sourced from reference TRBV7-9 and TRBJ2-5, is DTGVSQNPRHKITKRGQNVTFRCDPISEHNRLYWYRQTLGQGPEFLTYFQNEAQLEKSRLLSDRFSAERPKGSFSTLEIQRTEQGDSAMYLCASSPGQYQETQYFGPGTRLLVL.

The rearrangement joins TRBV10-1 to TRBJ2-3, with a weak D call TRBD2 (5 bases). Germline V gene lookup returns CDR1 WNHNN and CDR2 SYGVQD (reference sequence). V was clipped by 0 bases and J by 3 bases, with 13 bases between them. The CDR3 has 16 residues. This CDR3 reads CASSESIVTGTDTQYF. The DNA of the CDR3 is TGCGCCAGCAGTGAGTCGATTGTAACGGGGACAGATACGCAGTATTTT.

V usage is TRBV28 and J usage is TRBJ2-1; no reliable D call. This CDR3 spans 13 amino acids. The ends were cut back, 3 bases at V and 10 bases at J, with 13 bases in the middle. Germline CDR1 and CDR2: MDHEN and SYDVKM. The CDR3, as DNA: TGTGCCAGCAGTTTCGGATTGAGAGTCGAGCAGTTCTTC. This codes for CASSFGLRVEQFF.